This TCR beta chain emerged from a study of cytomegalovirus exposure and HLA in healthy donors. Findings and limits, study-wide: Across donors, most TCRs were seen rarely, yet some public ones were widespread.

V was shortened by 4 bases and J by 4 bases, with 17 bases between the two germline ends. The CDR3 totals 15 residues. Germline values: CDR1 LNHDA, CDR2 SQIVND (reference sequence). On this clone itself: The antigen is undetermined.

This PCR relied on a set of 60 Vbeta primers and 13 Jbeta primers. Using immunoSEQ multiplex PCR, the repertoire was profiled, and TCRdb retains in-frame clones only, with some absent. The sample records 140,000 to 150,000 clones, around four fifths being singletons. The V and J genes are TRBV19 and TRBJ2-7, with TRBD1 as a possible D gene (6 bases). This TCR derives from a female donor in good health and CMV-seronegative. What was sequenced was PBMCs. This chain's CDR3 is CASSTPQGTLYEQYF. Written as DNA, the CDR3 is TGTGCCAGTAGTACCCCCCAGGGGACCCTTTACGAGCAGTACTTC.